This passage covers 21 T cell receptor beta chains from one sample sequenced in a study of T cells in Graves' hyperthyroidism and ophthalmopathy. Amplification of TCR beta CDR3 regions was performed using RNA transcripts as template. HTBI primers were used for first-round RT-PCR of the TCR CDR3. TCRdb reanalysed the multiplex PCR reads using MiXCR and keeps one entry per CDR3 protein. This table holds about 550,000 distinct CDR3 sequences, about a fifth found once. The sequenced sample consisted of blood. The source is a man aged 18 to 30 with Graves' hyperthyroidism.

This clonotype was recorded at least ten times. The CDR3 is CASRAGTLNQPQHF. Written as DNA, the CDR3 is TGTGCCAGCAGGGCCGGGACACTTAATCAGCCCCAGCATTTT. This chain uses TRBV12-3 or TRBV12-4 with TRBJ1-5; D is possibly TRBD1 (6 bases). Trimming removed 6 bases at V and 4 bases at J, with 13 bases between. The CDR3 extends over 14 amino acids.

This clonotype was seen repeatedly, ten times or more. The rearrangement uses TRBV6-1 and TRBJ1-5; D unresolved. The V gene's germline CDR1 is MNHNS and CDR2 SASEGT. V was clipped by 4 bases and J by 7 bases, with 11 bases between them. The CDR3 is made up of 13 amino acids. This chain's CDR3 is CASSATPQQPQHF. CDR3 nucleotide sequence: TGTGCCAGCAGTGCCACCCCTCAACAGCCCCAGCATTTT.

This clonotype has a count of ten or more. This rearrangement joins TRBV6-5 to TRBJ2-5, with unresolved D. V gave up 0 bases and J gave up 3 bases, with 11 bases separating them. This CDR3 comprises 15 residues. Germline loops: CDR1 MNHEY, CDR2 SVGAGI. For the CDR3, the DNA is TGTGCCAGCAGTTACTCGACGGCAGCCAAAGAGACCCAGTACTTC. Encoded protein: CASSYSTAAKETQYF.

The sample holds many counts of this clonotype. CDR3 DNA: TGCGCCAGCAGTTCAGGACTGGCCTTGGGGGAGACCCAGTACTTC. This sequence encodes CASSSGLALGETQYF. The V and J genes are TRBV5-1 and TRBJ2-5; D is perhaps TRBD2 (5 bases). Germline CDR1 SGHRS, CDR2 YFSETQ. The CDR3 contains 15 residues. V was cut by 5 bases and J by 5 bases, with 19 bases left in between.

This clonotype was observed a few times. This chain uses TRBV4-1 with TRBJ2-4; TRBD1 aligns across 10 bases. The CDR3 loop spans 19 amino acids. V shed 4 bases, J shed 1 base, and the junction held 13 bases outside the gene matches. Germline lookup yields CDR1 MGHRA and CDR2 YSYEKL. The CDR3 here is CASSLSRDRGKGAKNIQYF. The CDR3 DNA reads as TGCGCCAGCAGCCTAAGTCGGGACAGGGGAAAAGGGGCCAAAAACATTCAGTACTTC.

In its sample, this clonotype was seen many times. The chain employs TRBV12-3 or TRBV12-4 and TRBJ1-3, with D uncertain. The CDR3 is 15 amino acids. The V and J ends lost 6 bases and 8 bases respectively, with 20 bases between them. Written as DNA, the CDR3 is TGTGCCAGCAGCGCCCGCGGCAGAGGTGCGGACACCATATATTTT. Translating gives CASSARGRGADTIYF.

The chain employs TRBV6-2 or TRBV6-3 and TRBJ2-7; D is unclear. The CDR3 runs 12 residues. Germline lookup yields CDR1 MNHEY and CDR2 SVGEGT. Trimming pared 3 bases from V and 7 bases from J, leaving 10 bases between. The CDR3 is CASSYSLREQYF. In DNA, the CDR3 is TGTGCCAGCAGTTATAGCTTACGAGAGCAGTACTTC.

With respect to this clonotype: Likely a read error: the CDR3 ends without its conserved phenylalanine or tryptophan. This chain uses TRBV11-2 with TRBJ1-1, with D perhaps matching TRBD1 (6 bases). CDR1 and CDR2 from the germline V gene are SGHAT and FQNNGV. The CDR3 has 11 amino acids. Here the CDR3 DNA reads TGTGCTACCAGGGGACCGCTTGAAGCTTTCTAT. It is translated as CATRGPLEAFY.

In this sample, this clonotype turned up many times. CDR3 residues: CASGLVTVGRKNIQYF. The CDR3, as DNA: TGTGCTAGTGGTTTGGTAACTGTCGGGCGCAAAAACATTCAGTACTTC. This rearrangement joins TRBV12-5 to TRBJ2-4; D gene ambiguous. V lost 0 bases and J lost 3, with 12 bases in between. Germline CDR1 reads LGHNT; CDR2 reads FRNRAP. The CDR3 runs to 16 residues. Supplemented by reference TRBV12-5 and TRBJ2-4, the full variable domain reads DARVTQTPRHKVTEMGQEVTMRCQPILGHNTVFWYRQTMMQGLELLAYFRNRAPLDDSGMPKDRFSAEMPDATLATLKIQPSEPRDSAVYFCASGLVTVGRKNIQYFGAGTRLSVL.

V and J are TRBV20-1 and TRBJ2-7; D ambiguous. The V end was cut by 6 bases, the J end by 0 bases, with 18 bases between. The CDR3 totals 15 residues. Germline CDR1 is DFQATT and CDR2 is SNEGSKA (reference sequence). CDR3 bases: TGCAGTGCCGAGAATTTGTTAAAAAGCTCCTACGAGCAGTACTTC. It encodes CSAENLLKSSYEQYF.

This clonotype was counted ten times or more. This chain connects TRBV6-5 to TRBJ1-5; a weak D match, TRBD1 (5 bases). CDR3 length: 16 residues. V lost 7 bases, J lost 4 bases, and 20 bases lay in between. Germline values: CDR1 MNHEY, CDR2 SVGAGI. The CDR3 sequence: CASTSRGRVGNQPQHF. The CDR3 nucleotides are TGTGCCAGCACCTCACGGGGGAGGGTTGGAAATCAGCCCCAGCATTTT.

This clonotype was seen ten or more times. V is TRBV30 and J is TRBJ1-5; D is possibly TRBD1 (5 bases). The germline V gene has CDR1 GTSNPN and CDR2 SVGIG (reference sequence). Trimming pared 0 bases from V and 9 bases from J, leaving 21 bases between. The CDR3 is 16 residues long. The CDR3 spells CAWSVRGAESSGPQHF. The CDR3 region has the DNA TGTGCCTGGAGTGTACGTGGGGCGGAATCCTCGGGGCCCCAGCATTTT.

This clonotype was seen more than once but under ten times. A much larger clonotype is one base distant, so this may be a read error. V gene TRBV5-1 combines with J gene TRBJ2-7; D is perhaps TRBD1 (5 bases). This CDR3 has 13 residues. Germline V gene sequence: CDR1 SGHRS, CDR2 YFSETQ. The CDR3 reads CVSSLATDYEQYF. CDR3 bases: TGCGTCAGCAGCTTGGCGACAGACTACGAGCAGTACTTC.

The chain links TRBV12-3 or TRBV12-4 to TRBJ2-5; D is possibly TRBD1 (5 bases). This CDR3 has 13 amino acids. V was clipped by 7 bases and J by 6 bases, with 15 bases between them. The CDR3 nucleotides read TGTGCCAGCACCCCGGCAGGGATGCAGACCCAGTACTTC. Amino acid sequence: CASTPAGMQTQYF.

The sample holds a few counts of this clonotype. V is TRBV6-1 and J is TRBJ2-5; D unresolved. The CDR3 is made up of 15 amino acids. V dropped 0 bases and J dropped 2 bases, with 10 bases sitting between them. Germline V gene sequence: CDR1 MNHNS, CDR2 SASEGT. CDR3 loop: CASSEALSGQETQYF. Written as DNA, the CDR3 is TGTGCCAGCAGTGAAGCGCTCAGTGGGCAAGAGACCCAGTACTTC.

In the case of this clonotype: Being one base from a much bigger clone, this may be a read error. This chain links TRBV30 with TRBJ2-5; 12 bases line up with TRBD2. After removal of 5 bases from V and 5 bases from J, the junction contained 9 bases not matched to a gene. CDR1 GTSNPN and CDR2 SVGIG come from the germline V gene (reference sequence). The length of the CDR3 is 15 residues. This CDR3 reads CAWGLAGGLHETQYF. The CDR3 DNA sequence: TGTGCCTGGGGCCTAGCGGGGGGGCTTCACGAGACCCAGTACTTC.

J is TRBJ2-5 and V is TRBV2; 9 nucleotides match TRBD2. CDR1 and CDR2 (germline): SNHLY, FYNNEI. Losses at the gene ends were 8 bases for V and 4 bases for J; bases not matched to a gene: 8. The CDR3 sequence is 14 residues long. The CDR3 sequence is CASAAAGGGETQYF. The CDR3 DNA sequence: TGTGCCAGCGCTGCTGCGGGGGGGGGAGAGACCCAGTACTTC.

This clonotype was recorded many times. The rearrangement joins TRBV6-5 to TRBJ1-1; D is unresolved. In germline, CDR1 is MNHEY, CDR2 SVGAGI. This CDR3 spans 13 amino acids. Trimming took 6 bases from V and 7 from J, leaving 15 bases between them. In nucleotides, the CDR3 is TGTGCCAGCAGCGCCGTGGGTGCTGGTGAAGCTTTCTTT. Translated, it gives CASSAVGAGEAFF.

There are many counts of this clonotype. The gene calls are TRBV10-3 and TRBJ1-5; the D gene is possibly TRBD1 (5 bases). Germline V gene lookup returns CDR1 ENHRY and CDR2 SYGVKD. The CDR3 runs 12 residues. V was shortened by 2 bases and J by 7 bases, with 6 bases between the two germline ends. This CDR3 is CAISEGGQPQHF. The CDR3 nucleotides read TGTGCCATCAGTGAGGGGGGACAGCCCCAGCATTTT.

This clonotype was seen a few times. The J gene is TRBJ2-2, the V gene TRBV2; D is unresolved. Looked up from germline, CDR1 is SNHLY and CDR2 is FYNNEI. The CDR3 runs to 14 residues. V lost 3 bases and J lost 3, with 8 bases in between. This CDR3 reads CASSDGSDTGELFF. The CDR3 coding sequence is TGTGCCAGCAGTGATGGTTCGGACACCGGGGAGCTGTTTTTT.

The chain combines TRBV30 with TRBJ1-2, with a tentative D call TRBD1 (5 bases). There are 15 residues in the CDR3. CDR1 GTSNPN and CDR2 SVGIG come from the germline V gene (reference sequence). Trimming removed 1 base from V and 6 bases from J, with 18 bases in between. The DNA of the CDR3 is TGTGCCTGGAGTGCCGACAGTAGGGCTCGAAATGGCTACACCTTC. This encodes CAWSADSRARNGYTF. The full variable domain, with the rest looked up from reference TRBV30 and TRBJ1-2, is SQTIHQWPATLVQPVGSPLSLECTVEGTSNPNLYWYRQAAGRGLQLLFYSVGIGQISSEVPQNLSASRPQDRQFILSSKKLLLSDSGFYLCAWSADSRARNGYTFGSGTRLTVV.